The T cell receptor (beta chain) under discussion was sequenced for a study of blood T cell repertoires in COVID-19. Whole-study context: Acute and convalescent COVID-19 specimens originated in the United States, Italy and Spain. The analysed material was cDNA or gDNA that came from T cells, B-cell-depleted T cells, or PBMCs.

TCRdb's table, derived via immunoSEQ multiplex PCR, lists solely in-frame clones and lacks some. The data hold about 180,000 clones, with approximately 90% observed a single time. Seattle participants joined during active infection and were tracked over time. The clonotype comes from a woman in her 70s with COVID-19, enrolled during active disease. Sequenced material: peripheral blood.

The CDR3 coding sequence is TGTGCCAGTAGCCCCCGGGACATCTCTGGAAACACCATATATTTT. Its translation is CASSPRDISGNTIYF. This chain links TRBV19 with TRBJ1-3; a weak D match, TRBD1 (6 bases). The V gene's germline CDR1 is LNHDA and CDR2 SQIVND (reference sequence). With 6 bases removed from V and 0 bases from J, the gap between germline ends came to 12 bases. The CDR3 runs 15 residues.